This record looks at one T cell receptor beta chain sequence and its context. It lacks a known antigen. It has no much larger one-base neighbor in the sample; base qualities were not kept. These data belong to a study of CD8 T cells in Susac syndrome (dated by TCRdb to the late 2010s). Background on the whole study: Of the Susac syndrome patients who were sequenced, fewer than ten were in clinical remission while about six had clinically active disease. Susac syndrome patients were therapy-naive, on corticosteroids (some also receiving IVIg), or on IVIg alone at blood withdrawal. Whether CD8+ T cell activation and differentiation in Susac syndrome was antigen driven was tested using repertoire sequencing.

Peripheral blood CD8+ and CD4+ T cells from healthy donors, Susac syndrome patients and multiple sclerosis patients were profiled by high-throughput TCR beta sequencing. The Susac syndrome patients fulfilled recently defined diagnostic criteria for definite or probable disease. Bulk CD8+ and CD4+ T cells were purified magnetically by negative isolation, whereas CD8+ TEMRA cells were enriched by FACS. Blood was drawn into EDTA tubes, processed within 24 hours, and PBMCs were isolated by density gradient centrifugation. PBMCs intended for TCR sequencing were frozen in liquid nitrogen and were later thawed in a 37 degrees C water bath. Purity of sorted or isolated CD4+, CD8+ and CD8+ TEMRA cells was at least 90%. RNA was extracted using the RNeasy kit, and about 0.45 to 1 ug of the RNA was reverse transcribed with random hexamers. The immunoSEQ multiplex PCR assay, covering 54 Vbeta and 13 Jbeta segments, was used to amplify TCR beta CDR3 regions. To correct PCR amplification bias, a synthetic template baseline was used for both primer optimization and computational correction. Concerning the study's data processing: Reads were annotated to V, D and J genes per IMGT and analyzed with immunoSEQ Analyzer, keeping only productive sequences. Clonality was calculated as one minus the Shannon entropy normalized by log2 of the number of productive unique sequences. For each patient and control, public and private clones were evaluated among the 100 most prevalent clones. Clones were defined as Susac-specific when absent from the healthy and MS cohorts, from some 1,100 published viral clones and from other ImmuneACCESS disease sequences. TCRdb took the public reads, trimmed them with fastp at Q25, ran MiXCR for clone calling and kept in-frame beta chains. Entries are consolidated by CDR3 protein sequence, retaining the most common genes and DNA. These V and J calls are TCRdb output, not the study's own analysis. For this sample the table gives roughly 190,000 distinct CDR3 sequences, of which roughly nine tenths were detected only once. The top ten clonotypes cover around 0.085% of the sample.

What the research found in general, with its limitations: No clonal expansion was detected in the CD4+ T cell repertoire of Susac syndrome patients. The TCR sequencing and HLA analysis was acknowledged to have included a relatively small number of individuals.

Via the germline V gene, CDR1 is MDHEN and CDR2 SYDVKM. V drops 5 bases and J drops 1 base, leaving 14 bases in between. Measured from the cysteine to the phenylalanine, the CDR3 is 15 residues long. Here the CDR3 DNA is all that survives: 45 bases in frame from base 1. The source of this sequence is a human donor with Susac syndrome. The sequence is built from TRBV28 and TRBJ1-1, with the D gene not clear enough to name. The specimen was CD4+ T cells from PBMCs. At the DNA level, the sequence is TGTGCCAGCAGTCGGAACTTGGGGAGGAACACTGAAGCTTTCTTT. Its translation reads: CASSRNLGRNTEAFF.